What follows are 19 T cell receptor beta chains derived from one specimen sequenced in a study of T-cell reconstitution after alpha-beta-depleted transplantation in children. For TCRbeta, the library was prepared with unique molecular identifiers. Each CDR3 protein is one row after TCRdb ran MiXCR on the PCR reads. Among 150,000 to 200,000 distinct CDR3 sequences, more than 6.5% were seen once, and the ten largest hold about 3%. The sequences come from PBMCs from the stem cell graft donor, collected from the stem cell graft. Every receptor here comes from a human donor who donated a stem cell graft to a child with Wiskott-Aldrich syndrome.

This clonotype appeared many times. The V and J genes are TRBV27 and TRBJ2-3, with TRBD2 matching 10 bases. The germline CDR1 and CDR2 sequences are MNHEY and SMNVEV (reference sequence). The J segment lost 3 bases and the V segment lost 10 bases, leaving 4 bases of the junction unmatched. The CDR3 consists of 13 residues. The CDR3 DNA follows: TGTGCCACCGGGACTAGCGTTACAGATACGCAGTATTTT. Translation: CATGTSVTDTQYF.

This clonotype was detected ten times or more. The chain couples TRBV6-2 or TRBV6-3 to TRBJ1-5, with D unresolved. The ends were cut back, 3 bases at V and 0 bases at J, with 6 bases in the middle. The CDR3 extends over 14 amino acids. The V gene's germline CDR1 is MNHEY and CDR2 SVGEGT. As DNA, the CDR3 is TGTGCCAGCAGTTATAGTAATAGCAATCAGCCCCAGCATTTT. As protein: CASSYSNSNQPQHF.

This clonotype was detected many times. V is TRBV12-3 or TRBV12-4 and J is TRBJ2-7, with 8 positions matching TRBD2. Losses at the gene ends were 6 bases for V and 2 bases for J; bases not matched to a gene: 3. The length of the CDR3 is 13 residues. The CDR3: CASRVGLAYEQYF. The CDR3 nucleotides read TGTGCCAGCAGGGTGGGACTAGCCTACGAGCAGTACTTC.

This clonotype was detected many times. The chain is built from TRBV5-1 and TRBJ2-3; no firm D call. Looked up from germline, CDR1 is SGHRS and CDR2 is YFSETQ. This CDR3 contains 13 residues. V was clipped by 1 base and J by 4 bases, with 7 bases between them. CDR3: CASSLSPADTQYF. The DNA of the CDR3 is TGCGCCAGCAGCTTGTCGCCCGCAGATACGCAGTATTTT.

Many counts were recorded for this clonotype. The V gene is TRBV7-2, the J gene TRBJ1-2; TRBD1 matches 7 bases. With 5 bases clipped from V and 10 bases from J, the junction kept 7 bases outside the gene matches. This CDR3 spans 12 amino acids. Germline CDR1 is SGHTA and CDR2 is FQGNSA. The CDR3 is CASSPRTGDYTF. The DNA for the CDR3 is TGTGCCAGCAGCCCCCGCACAGGGGACTACACCTTC.

This chain connects TRBV6-5 to TRBJ2-7, with TRBD1 as a possible D gene (5 bases). The CDR3 contains 16 residues. The V gene lost 2 bases and the J gene lost 0 bases, with 14 bases spanning the gap. The germline V gene has CDR1 MNHEY and CDR2 SVGAGI. The CDR3 reads CASSYGPQGDSYEQYF. CDR3 nucleotide sequence: TGTGCCAGCAGTTACGGGCCCCAAGGGGACTCCTACGAGCAGTACTTC.

This clonotype has ten or more counts. The chain links TRBV13 to TRBJ1-2; the D gene is possibly TRBD1 (5 bases). The germline CDR1 and CDR2 sequences are PRHDT and FYEKMQ (reference sequence). Between the trimmed V and J ends, which lost 6 bases and 8 bases, there was a span of 22 bases. The CDR3 runs to 15 residues. The CDR3 coding sequence is TGTGCCAGCAGGGATGGGACTACACCACCGGGAGGCTACACCTTC. This codes for CASRDGTTPPGGYTF.

This clonotype was found many times. This CDR3 is CSAERTESYNEQFF. The CDR3 nucleotides are TGCAGTGCTGAAAGGACGGAGAGTTACAATGAGCAGTTCTTC. V and J are TRBV20-1 and TRBJ2-1, with D hard to call. CDR3 length: 14 residues. CDR1 is DFQATT and CDR2 is SNEGSKA in the germline V gene (reference sequence). Trimming stripped 5 bases from V and 4 bases from J, with 15 bases between.

With respect to this clonotype: Just one base apart from a much larger clone, this may be a read error. This chain joins TRBV2 and TRBJ2-2; the D gene is possibly TRBD1 (5 bases). Germline V CDR1 and CDR2: SNHLY, FYNNEI. The CDR3 covers 18 residues. The CDR3 bases are TGTGCCTGCAGTGTTCCAGGGTTAAGATTTAGAAACACCGGGGAGCTGTTTTTT. Translation: CACSVPGLRFRNTGELFF. The variable domain in full, with the rest retrieved from reference TRBV2 and TRBJ2-2, is EPEVTQTPSHQVTQMGQEVILRCVPISNHLYFYWYRQILGQKVEFLVSFYNNEISEKSEIFDDQFSVERPDGSNFTLKIRSTKLEDSAMYFCACSVPGLRFRNTGELFFGEGSRLTVL.

This clonotype was counted only a few times. The chain uses TRBV29-1 and TRBJ2-2; a possible D gene is TRBD2 (6 bases). The CDR3 runs 13 residues. Trimming shortened V by 7 bases and J by 4 bases, and 13 bases separated the two germline ends. CDR1 and CDR2 from the germline V gene are SQVTM and ANQGSEA. CDR3 in DNA: TGCAGCGCTTTCGGGGGACCCACCGGGGAGCTGTTTTTT. Protein product: CSAFGGPTGELFF.

Many counts were recorded for this clonotype. The rearrangement links TRBV20-1 to TRBJ2-7, with 8 bases lining up with TRBD2. V lost 5 bases to trimming and J lost 2 bases; unmatched junction nucleotides: 5. The germline V gene has CDR1 DFQATT and CDR2 SNEGSKA (reference sequence). The CDR3 contains 13 residues. The CDR3, as DNA: TGCAGTGCTTCCGAGCGGGAGCCCTACGAGCAGTACTTC. Translated, it gives CSASEREPYEQYF.

The rearrangement links TRBV27 to TRBJ1-6; TRBD1 is a possible D gene (5 bases). V gave up 7 bases and J gave up 9 bases, with 16 bases separating them. The CDR3 spans 14 residues. CDR1 is MNHEY and CDR2 is SMNVEV in the germline V gene (reference sequence). CDR3 in amino acids: CASTLLTRGSPLHF. CDR3 sequence (DNA): TGTGCCAGCACCCTCCTCACGAGGGGTTCACCCCTCCACTTT.

The J gene is TRBJ1-4, the V gene TRBV20-1, with TRBD1 as a possible D gene (5 bases). With 1 base removed from V and 2 bases from J, the gap between germline ends came to 14 bases. The CDR3 is 16 residues long. Germline V CDR1 and CDR2: DFQATT, SNEGSKA (reference sequence). DNA of the CDR3: TGCAGTGCTAGAGCAGTTAGGGGCGTGACTAATGAAAAACTGTTTTTT. This gives the protein CSARAVRGVTNEKLFF.

The chain is built from TRBV20-1 and TRBJ2-5; D gene unclear. CDR1 is DFQATT and CDR2 is SNEGSKA in the germline V gene (reference sequence). This CDR3 has 11 residues. V was pared by 1 base and J by 7 bases, with 7 bases between. The CDR3 protein is CSARALRTQYF. The CDR3 DNA reads TGCAGTGCTAGAGCTTTGAGGACCCAGTACTTC.

This clonotype was detected many times. The chain joins TRBV9 to TRBJ1-1, with D maybe TRBD1 (5 bases). This CDR3 contains 15 residues. Trimming took 0 bases from V and 3 from J, leaving 12 bases between them. CDR1 and CDR2 from the germline V gene are SGDLS and YYNGEE. The CDR3 here is CASSVDPRVDTEAFF. CDR3 in DNA: TGTGCCAGCAGCGTAGACCCCAGGGTGGACACTGAAGCTTTCTTT.

This clonotype was picked up many times. The V and J genes are TRBV20-1 and TRBJ1-2; 7 nucleotides agree with TRBD1. CDR3 length equals 17 residues. Germline V gene data show CDR1 as DFQATT and CDR2 as SNEGSKA (reference sequence). Germline trimming cut 7 bases from V and 4 bases from J; bases unmatched to any gene: 21. The CDR3 here is CSVRRKGRGLRSYGYTF. In DNA form, the CDR3 reads TGCAGTGTTCGCAGGAAGGGGAGGGGGCTTCGAAGCTATGGCTACACCTTC.

This clonotype was seen repeatedly, ten times or more. The V gene is TRBV5-1, the J gene TRBJ1-1, with 7 bases fitting TRBD1. V lost 0 bases and J lost 4; bases outside the gene matches: 3. The CDR3 spans 14 residues. CDR1 SGHRS and CDR2 YFSETQ come from the germline V gene. The CDR3, as DNA: TGCGCCAGCAGCTTGGAAGGGGGCCTCACTGAAGCTTTCTTT. It is translated as CASSLEGGLTEAFF.

In its sample, this clonotype was seen many times. This rearrangement joins TRBV20-1 to TRBJ2-5; 8 nucleotides agree with TRBD2. Germline-derived CDR1 and CDR2 are DFQATT and SNEGSKA (reference sequence). The CDR3 is 18 residues long. Trimming removed 0 bases from V and 2 bases from J; junction bases left unmatched: 14. In DNA form, the CDR3 reads TGCAGTGCTAGAGATTTTACTAGCGGAACCCTTACACAAGAGACCCAGTACTTC. It translates to CSARDFTSGTLTQETQYF.

This clonotype was seen repeatedly, ten times or more. The V call is TRBV20-1, the J call TRBJ2-7, with D unresolved. Trimming stripped 6 bases from V and 4 bases from J, with 13 bases between. CDR3 length: 12 amino acids. Per germline, CDR1 DFQATT and CDR2 SNEGSKA (reference sequence). The CDR3 reads CSASRSLYEQYF. For the CDR3, the DNA is TGCAGTGCCAGTCGTAGCCTGTACGAGCAGTACTTC.